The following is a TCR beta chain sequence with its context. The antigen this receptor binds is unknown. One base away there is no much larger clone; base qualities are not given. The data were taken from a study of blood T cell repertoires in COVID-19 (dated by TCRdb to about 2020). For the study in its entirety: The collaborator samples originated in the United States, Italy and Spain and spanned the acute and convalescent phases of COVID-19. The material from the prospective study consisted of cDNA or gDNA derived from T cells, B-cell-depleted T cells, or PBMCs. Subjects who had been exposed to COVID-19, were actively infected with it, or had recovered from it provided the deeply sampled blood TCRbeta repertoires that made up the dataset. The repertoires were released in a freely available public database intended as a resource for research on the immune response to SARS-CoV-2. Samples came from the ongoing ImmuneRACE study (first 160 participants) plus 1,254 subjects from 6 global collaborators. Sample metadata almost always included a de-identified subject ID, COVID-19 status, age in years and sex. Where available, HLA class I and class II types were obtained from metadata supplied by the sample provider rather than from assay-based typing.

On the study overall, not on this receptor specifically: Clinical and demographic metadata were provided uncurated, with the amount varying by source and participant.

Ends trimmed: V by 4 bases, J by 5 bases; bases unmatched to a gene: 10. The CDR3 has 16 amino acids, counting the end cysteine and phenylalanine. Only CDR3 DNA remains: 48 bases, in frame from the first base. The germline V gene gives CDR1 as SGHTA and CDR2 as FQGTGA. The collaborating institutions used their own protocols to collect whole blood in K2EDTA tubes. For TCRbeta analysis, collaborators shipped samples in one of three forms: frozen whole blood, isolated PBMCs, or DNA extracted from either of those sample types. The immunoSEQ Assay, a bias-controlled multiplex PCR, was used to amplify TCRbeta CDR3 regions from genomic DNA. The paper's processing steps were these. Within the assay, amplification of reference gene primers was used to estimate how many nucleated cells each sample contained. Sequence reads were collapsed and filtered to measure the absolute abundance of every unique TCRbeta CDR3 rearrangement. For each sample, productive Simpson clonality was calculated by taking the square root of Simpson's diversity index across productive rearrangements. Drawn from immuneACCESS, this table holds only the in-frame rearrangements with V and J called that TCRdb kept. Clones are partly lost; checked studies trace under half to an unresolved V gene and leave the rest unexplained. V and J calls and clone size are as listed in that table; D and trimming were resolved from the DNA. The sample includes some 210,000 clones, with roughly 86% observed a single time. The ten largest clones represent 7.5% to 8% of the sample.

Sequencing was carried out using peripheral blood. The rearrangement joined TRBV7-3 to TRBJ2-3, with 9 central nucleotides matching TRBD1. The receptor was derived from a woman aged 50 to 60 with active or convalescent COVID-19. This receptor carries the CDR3 CASSYRQGGSGDTQYF. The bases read TGTGCCAGCAGCTACAGACAGGGGGGATCTGGAGATACGCAGTATTTT.